These 21 T cell receptor beta chains share one sample of origin, sequenced in a study of blood T cell repertoires in COVID-19. Sequencing used immunoSEQ multiplex PCR; TCRdb keeps in-frame clones, though not all of them. Of more than 95,000 clones in the sample, almost 70% were seen once. The sequenced sample consisted of peripheral blood. These receptors were taken from a woman in her seventies with acute or convalescent COVID-19.

This clone was recorded a few times. The chain carries TRBV11-2 and TRBJ1-6; D is perhaps TRBD1 (5 bases). Germline assignment: CDR1 SGHAT and CDR2 FQNNGV. Trimming shortened V by 7 bases and J by 6 bases, and 16 bases separated the two germline ends. This CDR3 is built from 15 residues. CDR3 in amino acids: CASNSKSGINSPLHF. The CDR3 DNA follows: TGTGCCAGCAACTCGAAGTCAGGGATTAATTCACCCCTCCACTTT.

The chain recombines TRBV20-1 with TRBJ1-1; D is uncertain. The CDR3 covers 11 residues. Germline V gene sequence: CDR1 DFQATT, CDR2 SNEGSKA (reference sequence). Trimming removed 8 bases at V and 1 base at J, with 8 bases between. The CDR3 DNA follows: TGCAGTAGTCGGGGGAACACTGAAGCTTTCTTT. Translating it yields CSSRGNTEAFF.

This clone showed up just once. The chain links TRBV15 to TRBJ2-7; 10 nucleotides match TRBD1. CDR1 and CDR2 from the germline V gene are LNHNV and YYDKDF (reference sequence). The ends lost 9 bases at V and 6 bases at J; junction bases unmatched: 8. There are 13 residues in the CDR3. CDR3 sequence (DNA): TGTGCCACGAGAGACAGGGGGCGAGGCGAGCAGTACTTC. Its protein is CATRDRGRGEQYF.

There are a few counts of this clone. This chain links TRBV5-6 with TRBJ1-2; D is possibly TRBD1 (6 bases). Trimming left V 3 bases short and J 5 bases short, with 14 bases between. In germline, CDR1 is SGHDT, CDR2 YYEEEE. The CDR3 spans 14 residues. The CDR3 loop reads CASSSTDRFYGYTF. The CDR3 nucleotides read TGTGCCAGCAGCTCTACCGACAGGTTTTATGGCTACACCTTC.

This clone was observed many times. J is TRBJ1-1 and V is TRBV2; perhaps TRBD1 as D (6 bases). The germline V gene has CDR1 SNHLY and CDR2 FYNNEI. The CDR3 contains 13 residues. Trimming removed 6 bases at V and 4 bases at J, with 12 bases between. CDR3 DNA: TGTGCCAGCAGGACCGAACAGGGCACTGAAGCTTTCTTT. Translation: CASRTEQGTEAFF.

The V gene is TRBV15, the J gene TRBJ2-2; 7 positions match TRBD1. The CDR3 loop spans 15 amino acids. V shed 5 bases and J 6 bases; nucleotides not matched to a gene: 9. CDR1 and CDR2 (germline): LNHNV, YYDKDF (reference sequence). DNA of the CDR3: TGTGCCACCAGCCGGAGGACAGGTGTGTCCGGGGAGCTGTTTTTT. Amino acid sequence: CATSRRTGVSGELFF.

The chain recombines TRBV19 with TRBJ2-7, with D possibly being TRBD2 (6 bases). The CDR3 has 17 amino acids. The V and J ends lost 2 bases and 9 bases respectively, with 26 bases between them. The germline CDR1 and CDR2 sequences are LNHDA and SQIVND (reference sequence). The CDR3 sequence: CASSINGPSSSAVWQYF. The CDR3 DNA is TGTGCCAGTAGTATAAATGGCCCCTCCTCTAGCGCTGTGTGGCAGTACTTC.

The rearrangement joins TRBV6-5 to TRBJ1-5, with 7 bases aligning to TRBD1. The germline gives CDR1 MNHEY, CDR2 SVGAGI. The CDR3 runs to 15 residues. The V segment lost 5 bases and the J segment 5 bases; nucleotides outside the gene matches: 9. The CDR3 DNA is TGTGCCAGCAGTCCAGGGGGGCCCCACTATCAGCCCCAGCATTTT. Translation gives CASSPGGPHYQPQHF.

The J gene is TRBJ2-2, the V gene TRBV19; TRBD1 is a possible D gene (6 bases). The CDR3 is 16 residues long. The germline CDR1 and CDR2 sequences are LNHDA and SQIVND (reference sequence). Trimming took off 4 bases at V and 0 bases at J, with 12 bases between the two ends. CDR3 in DNA: TGTGCCAGTAGTAGGACAGTTGGTTCGAACACCGGGGAGCTGTTTTTT. It is translated as CASSRTVGSNTGELFF.

The chain links TRBV11-2 to TRBJ2-5; D is perhaps TRBD2 (6 bases). Germline V gives CDR1 SGHAT, CDR2 FQNNGV. The CDR3 runs to 13 residues. V dropped 5 bases and J dropped 3 bases, with 10 bases sitting between them. In DNA form, the CDR3 reads TGTGCCAGCAGCCAGTGGGGGGAAGAGACCCAGTACTTC. Residues: CASSQWGEETQYF.

The V gene is TRBV10-3, the J gene TRBJ2-1; D perhaps matches TRBD1 (5 bases). The V end was cut by 0 bases, the J end by 5 bases, with 11 bases between. CDR3 length: 15 residues. Germline V gene sequence: CDR1 ENHRY, CDR2 SYGVKD. The CDR3 spells CAISESGRPNNEQFF. The CDR3 region has the DNA TGTGCCATCAGTGAGTCGGGGCGCCCTAACAATGAGCAGTTCTTC.

This clone was detected ten times or more. The V call is TRBV2, the J call TRBJ2-6; 7 bases match TRBD1. This CDR3 region has 16 residues. V shed 8 bases and J 0 bases; nucleotides not matched to a gene: 7. Germline CDR1 SNHLY, CDR2 FYNNEI. CDR3 coding DNA: TGTGCCAGCTCCAACGGACAGGACTCTGGGGCCAACGTCCTGACTTTC. It is translated as CASSNGQDSGANVLTF.

This clone was seen only a few times. J is TRBJ1-1 and V is TRBV5-1, with 11 bases fitting TRBD1. This CDR3 comprises 14 residues. V shed 3 bases, J shed 5 bases, and the junction held 3 bases outside the gene matches. Germline CDR1 reads SGHRS; CDR2 reads YFSETQ. CDR3 amino acids: CASSSDRGRTEAFF. The DNA of the CDR3 is TGCGCCAGCAGCTCGGACAGGGGGCGGACTGAAGCTTTCTTT.

CDR3 region: CASSFFPGQAREKLFF. The CDR3 DNA sequence: TGTGCCAGCAGCTTCTTCCCTGGACAGGCACGCGAAAAACTGTTTTTT. The chain combines TRBV7-2 with TRBJ1-4; 7 bases are shared with TRBD1. The CDR3 totals 16 residues. Germline lookup yields CDR1 SGHTA and CDR2 FQGNSA. V lost 3 bases to trimming and J lost 8 bases; unmatched junction nucleotides: 12.

The V and J genes are TRBV7-2 and TRBJ1-2, with 11 bases that match TRBD1. From germline, CDR1 is SGHTA and CDR2 FQGNSA. This CDR3 region has 14 residues. V shed 5 bases, J shed 4 bases, and the junction held 3 bases outside the gene matches. The CDR3 loop is CASSLGQGAYGYTF. As DNA, the CDR3 is TGTGCCAGCAGCCTCGGACAGGGGGCCTATGGCTACACCTTC.

This clone was seen a handful of times. The V and J genes are TRBV6-6 and TRBJ2-1; 9 nucleotides align to TRBD1. Germline-derived CDR1 and CDR2 are MNHNY and SVGAGI (reference sequence). This CDR3 spans 15 amino acids. Losses at the gene ends were 5 bases for V and 6 bases for J; bases not matched to a gene: 8. CDR3 DNA: TGTGCCAGCAGTCCCCGGGACAGGGCTAGCAATGAGCAGTTCTTC. This codes for CASSPRDRASNEQFF.

The rearrangement joins TRBV2 to TRBJ1-1; the D gene is possibly TRBD1 (6 bases). This CDR3 comprises 14 residues. CDR1 is SNHLY and CDR2 is FYNNEI in the germline V gene. The V end lost 7 bases, the J end lost 0 bases, and 12 bases lay between the germline ends. CDR3 protein: CASISQGMNTEAFF. CDR3 DNA sequence: TGTGCCAGCATTTCTCAGGGGATGAACACTGAAGCTTTCTTT.

The CDR3 bases are TGTGCCAGCAGCCAATCCCCGAATGAGCAGTTCTTC. Protein product: CASSQSPNEQFF. The chain combines TRBV3-1 (or the pseudogene TRBV3-2) with TRBJ2-1; D gene unclear. V gave up 2 bases and J gave up 7 bases, with 6 bases separating them. The CDR3 length is 12 residues. Germline V lookup: CDR1 LGHDT, CDR2 YNNKEL (reference sequence).

V is TRBV28 and J is TRBJ2-2, with TRBD1 matching over 9 bases. V shed 4 bases and J 4 bases; nucleotides not matched to a gene: 1. CDR3 length: 14 amino acids. Germline-derived CDR1 and CDR2 are MDHEN and SYDVKM. CDR3 DNA: TGTGCCAGCAGTTCGGGACAGGGCACCGGGGAGCTGTTTTTT. Encoded protein: CASSSGQGTGELFF.

The chain has TRBV6-5 and TRBJ1-1; maybe TRBD1 (5 bases). Germline assignment: CDR1 MNHEY and CDR2 SVGAGI. Trimming stripped 4 bases from V and 1 base from J, with 10 bases between. CDR3 size: 14 residues. The CDR3 DNA is TGTGCCAGCAGTTTCCTGACAGAGAACACTGAAGCTTTCTTT. As protein: CASSFLTENTEAFF.

In its sample, this clone was seen once. V gene TRBV10-3 combines with J gene TRBJ2-5, with D tentatively TRBD1 (5 bases). V was shortened by 2 bases and J by 4 bases, with 11 bases between the two germline ends. The germline CDR1 and CDR2 sequences are ENHRY and SYGVKD. This CDR3 is 14 amino acids long. The CDR3 DNA reads TGTGCCATCAGTGAGGGGCCTAGGGGAGAGACCCAGTACTTC. Its translation is CAISEGPRGETQYF.